A selection of T cell receptor beta chains follows, all from one sample in a study of a mutant IDH1 vaccine in newly diagnosed glioma. These receptors lack a known antigen. The assay was immunoSEQ multiplex PCR, and TCRdb's table has in-frame clones only and misses some. This sample yields about 120,000 clones, of which almost 90% are seen a single time; around 0.61% belongs to the top ten. Sample: PBMCs, taken from a glioma patient whose treatment included an IDH1 peptide vaccine. These receptor sequences come from a woman aged 50 to 60 with glioma. CDR3s include the opening cysteine and the closing phenylalanine or tryptophan. A D gene is named only where the DNA matches it firmly. Clone size is stated in some rows and not others, as once, few, many or a class when expanded.

v_gene: TRBV6-1
abundance: .
j_gene: TRBJ1-2
d_gene: TRBD1
CDR3aa: CASSPMRQGWGYTF
CDR3nt: TGTGCCAGCAGCCCTATGAGACAGGGATGGGGCTACACCTTC

v_gene: TRBV7-9
abundance: .
j_gene: TRBJ2-1
d_gene: TRBD2
CDR3aa: CASSSQLAQNYNEQFF
CDR3nt: TGTGCCAGCAGCTCCCAACTAGCGCAAAACTACAATGAGCAGTTCTTC

v_gene: TRBV6-5
abundance: .
j_gene: TRBJ1-6
d_gene: TRBD1
CDR3aa: CASKWTGTGNSPLHF
CDR3nt: TGTGCCAGTAAATGGACAGGCACAGGGAATTCACCCCTCCACTTT

v_gene: TRBV29-1
abundance: .
j_gene: TRBJ1-2
d_gene: .
CDR3aa: CSVEWGTNYGYTF
CDR3nt: TGCAGCGTTGAGTGGGGGACTAACTATGGCTACACCTTC

v_gene: TRBV5-6
abundance: .
j_gene: TRBJ2-7
d_gene: TRBD2
CDR3aa: CASSLAGGNEQYF
CDR3nt: TGTGCCAGCAGCTTGGCGGGGGGGAACGAGCAGTACTTC

v_gene: TRBV11-2
abundance: .
j_gene: TRBJ2-1
d_gene: .
CDR3aa: CASSLGWQTNEQFF
CDR3nt: TGTGCCAGCAGCTTAGGTTGGCAGACCAATGAGCAGTTCTTC

v_gene: TRBV6-5
abundance: .
j_gene: TRBJ1-3
d_gene: .
CDR3aa: CASSSGPGNTIYF
CDR3nt: TGTGCCAGCAGTTCCGGACCTGGAAACACCATATATTTT

v_gene: TRBV27
abundance: .
j_gene: TRBJ2-4
d_gene: TRBD2
CDR3aa: CASSTSGRNIQYF
CDR3nt: TGTGCCAGCTCCACTAGCGGGAGGAACATTCAGTACTTC

v_gene: TRBV6-5
abundance: .
j_gene: TRBJ2-1
d_gene: .
CDR3aa: CASSYQGTETVNEQFF
CDR3nt: TGTGCCAGCAGTTACCAAGGGACGGAAACTGTGAATGAGCAGTTCTTC

v_gene: TRBV6-1
abundance: .
j_gene: TRBJ2-5
d_gene: .
CDR3aa: CASSAAGLKTQYF
CDR3nt: TGTGCCAGCTCTGCGGCAGGGTTGAAGACCCAGTACTTC

v_gene: TRBV27
abundance: once
j_gene: TRBJ2-7
d_gene: .
CDR3aa: CASSLSPFDEQYF
CDR3nt: TGTGCCAGCAGTTTATCCCCTTTCGACGAGCAGTACTTC

v_gene: TRBV18
abundance: .
j_gene: TRBJ2-7
d_gene: TRBD1
CDR3aa: CASSPEQGSSYEQYF
CDR3nt: TGTGCCAGCTCACCAGAACAGGGGAGCTCCTACGAGCAGTACTTC

v_gene: TRBV6-5
abundance: .
j_gene: TRBJ2-5
d_gene: .
CDR3aa: CASSERRGQETQYF
CDR3nt: TGTGCCAGCAGTGAAAGGAGGGGCCAAGAGACCCAGTACTTC

v_gene: TRBV7-3
abundance: .
j_gene: TRBJ2-3
d_gene: .
CDR3aa: CASSLGTGDTQYF
CDR3nt: TGTGCCAGCAGCTTAGGGACTGGGGATACGCAGTATTTT

v_gene: TRBV5-1
abundance: .
j_gene: TRBJ2-1
d_gene: .
CDR3aa: CASSFSYNEQFF
CDR3nt: TGCGCCAGCAGCTTTTCCTACAATGAGCAGTTCTTC

v_gene: TRBV29-1
abundance: .
j_gene: TRBJ2-3
d_gene: TRBD2
CDR3aa: CSVRLAPDTQYF
CDR3nt: TGCAGCGTCCGACTAGCCCCAGATACGCAGTATTTT

v_gene: TRBV27
abundance: .
j_gene: TRBJ1-5
d_gene: .
CDR3aa: CASSYTGINQPQHF
CDR3nt: TGTGCCAGCAGCTATACAGGGATCAATCAGCCCCAGCATTTT

v_gene: TRBV27
abundance: .
j_gene: TRBJ2-7
d_gene: TRBD1
CDR3aa: CASSSDRRYEQYF
CDR3nt: TGTGCCAGCAGTTCGGACAGGAGGTACGAGCAGTACTTC

v_gene: TRBV27
abundance: .
j_gene: TRBJ2-2
d_gene: .
CDR3aa: CASSARGNTGELFF
CDR3nt: TGTGCCAGCAGTGCCAGGGGGAACACCGGGGAGCTGTTTTTT

v_gene: TRBV5-5
abundance: .
j_gene: TRBJ2-5
d_gene: .
CDR3aa: CASSFQGTIQETQYF
CDR3nt: TGTGCCAGCAGCTTTCAGGGGACAATTCAAGAGACCCAGTACTTC

v_gene: TRBV19
abundance: .
j_gene: TRBJ1-2
d_gene: .
CDR3aa: CATTPGGRSANYGYTF
CDR3nt: TGTGCCACTACCCCCGGGGGCCGATCAGCTAACTATGGCTACACCTTC

v_gene: TRBV4-1
abundance: .
j_gene: TRBJ1-1
d_gene: .
CDR3aa: CASSQIGRGQRWTEAFF
CDR3nt: TGCGCCAGCAGCCAAATCGGCAGGGGCCAGAGGTGGACTGAAGCTTTCTTT

v_gene: TRBV29-1
abundance: few
j_gene: TRBJ1-1
d_gene: .
CDR3aa: CSVFSFSTEAFF
CDR3nt: TGCAGCGTTTTTTCCTTCAGCACTGAAGCTTTCTTT

v_gene: TRBV2
abundance: .
j_gene: TRBJ2-3
d_gene: .
CDR3aa: CASSEGDTQYF
CDR3nt: TGTGCCAGCAGTGAGGGGGATACGCAGTATTTT

v_gene: TRBV10-1
abundance: .
j_gene: TRBJ2-2
d_gene: TRBD2
CDR3aa: CASKPSSGANTGELFF
CDR3nt: TGCGCCAGCAAACCCTCTAGCGGGGCGAACACCGGGGAGCTGTTTTTT

v_gene: TRBV28
abundance: .
j_gene: TRBJ2-7
d_gene: .
CDR3aa: CASSLNTAYEQYF
CDR3nt: TGTGCCAGCAGTTTAAATACAGCCTACGAGCAGTACTTC

v_gene: TRBV27
abundance: .
j_gene: TRBJ1-1
d_gene: TRBD1
CDR3aa: CASSLGTGLEAFF
CDR3nt: TGTGCCAGCAGTCTAGGGACAGGACTTGAAGCTTTCTTT

v_gene: TRBV6-5
abundance: once
j_gene: TRBJ1-5
d_gene: TRBD1
CDR3aa: CASSYSTGGNQPQHF
CDR3nt: TGTGCCAGCAGTTACTCGACAGGGGGCAATCAGCCCCAGCATTTT

v_gene: TRBV5-4
abundance: .
j_gene: TRBJ1-2
d_gene: .
CDR3aa: CASSAALLEGGYTF
CDR3nt: TGTGCCAGCAGCGCAGCACTTCTCGAGGGTGGCTACACCTTC

v_gene: TRBV5-1
abundance: .
j_gene: TRBJ1-5
d_gene: TRBD1
CDR3aa: CASSLTGDQPQHF
CDR3nt: TGCGCCAGCAGCTTGACAGGGGATCAGCCCCAGCATTTT

v_gene: TRBV28
abundance: .
j_gene: TRBJ2-2
d_gene: .
CDR3aa: CASSYPRQDQRGRTGELFF
CDR3nt: TGTGCCAGCAGTTACCCCAGACAGGACCAGCGGGGCCGCACCGGGGAGCTGTTTTTT

v_gene: TRBV5-6
abundance: .
j_gene: TRBJ2-1
d_gene: TRBD2
CDR3aa: CASSTGTSGRREQFF
CDR3nt: TGTGCCAGCAGTACGGGGACTAGCGGGAGGAGAGAGCAGTTCTTC

v_gene: TRBV28
abundance: once
j_gene: TRBJ1-4
d_gene: .
CDR3aa: CASLGGPGLNEKLFF
CDR3nt: TGTGCCAGCCTCGGGGGCCCGGGGTTGAATGAAAAACTGTTTTTT

v_gene: TRBV27
abundance: .
j_gene: TRBJ1-1
d_gene: .
CDR3aa: CASSSDTGYSTEAFF
CDR3nt: TGTGCCAGCAGCTCCGACACAGGGTACTCAACTGAAGCTTTCTTT

v_gene: TRBV7-8
abundance: few
j_gene: TRBJ1-1
d_gene: .
CDR3aa: CASSVASRRHGNTEAFF
CDR3nt: TGTGCCAGCAGCGTAGCCAGTCGGAGGCATGGGAACACTGAAGCTTTCTTT

v_gene: TRBV27
abundance: .
j_gene: TRBJ2-7
d_gene: TRBD2
CDR3aa: CASSPSGSASYEQYF
CDR3nt: TGTGCCAGCAGTCCAAGCGGGAGTGCCTCCTACGAGCAGTACTTC

v_gene: TRBV12-5
abundance: .
j_gene: TRBJ2-4
d_gene: .
CDR3aa: CASGWGVKNIQYF
CDR3nt: TGTGCTAGTGGATGGGGCGTCAAAAACATTCAGTACTTC

v_gene: TRBV25-1
abundance: few
j_gene: TRBJ2-2
d_gene: .
CDR3aa: CASRAKGFLNTGELFF
CDR3nt: TGTGCCAGCAGGGCAAAGGGATTTTTAAACACCGGGGAGCTGTTTTTT

v_gene: TRBV21-1
abundance: few
j_gene: TRBJ1-5
d_gene: .
CDR3aa: CASSIDRGGQPQHF
CDR3nt: TGTGCCAGCAGCATAGACAGGGGAGGCCAGCCCCAGCATTTT

v_gene: TRBV7-2
abundance: .
j_gene: TRBJ2-1
d_gene: .
CDR3aa: CASSSLGSYNEQFF
CDR3nt: TGTGCCAGCAGCTCTCTGGGCTCCTACAATGAGCAGTTCTTC

v_gene: TRBV28
abundance: .
j_gene: TRBJ2-3
d_gene: .
CDR3aa: CASSRQTLSTDTQYF
CDR3nt: TGTGCCAGCAGTCGACAGACCCTTAGCACAGATACGCAGTATTTT

v_gene: TRBV29-1
abundance: medium-sized
j_gene: TRBJ1-2
d_gene: .
CDR3aa: CSVEAGKGGYTF
CDR3nt: TGCAGCGTTGAGGCAGGGAAGGGAGGCTACACCTTC

v_gene: TRBV7-9
abundance: .
j_gene: TRBJ2-7
d_gene: .
CDR3aa: CASSVLSPEQYF
CDR3nt: TGTGCCAGCAGCGTTCTGTCGCCCGAGCAGTACTTC

v_gene: TRBV4-1
abundance: .
j_gene: TRBJ2-1
d_gene: .
CDR3aa: CASSQEGGYNEQFF
CDR3nt: TGCGCCAGCAGCCAAGAGGGGGGCTACAATGAGCAGTTCTTC

v_gene: TRBV7-2
abundance: .
j_gene: TRBJ1-5
d_gene: .
CDR3aa: CASSFISDSNQPQHF
CDR3nt: TGTGCCAGCAGCTTTATCAGCGATAGCAATCAGCCCCAGCATTTT

v_gene: TRBV10-1
abundance: .
j_gene: TRBJ2-5
d_gene: .
CDR3aa: CASSEGPWEAGETQYF
CDR3nt: TGCGCCAGCAGTGAGGGCCCCTGGGAGGCGGGCGAGACCCAGTACTTC

v_gene: TRBV2
abundance: .
j_gene: TRBJ2-1
d_gene: TRBD1
CDR3aa: CASSPGQVYDEQFF
CDR3nt: TGTGCCAGCAGTCCGGGACAGGTTTATGATGAGCAGTTCTTC

v_gene: TRBV11-2
abundance: .
j_gene: TRBJ2-1
d_gene: TRBD2
CDR3aa: CASRREGQYNEQFF
CDR3nt: TGTGCCAGCAGGCGGGAGGGCCAATACAATGAGCAGTTCTTC

v_gene: TRBV28
abundance: .
j_gene: TRBJ2-7
d_gene: .
CDR3aa: CASSDVSGVRNEQYF
CDR3nt: TGTGCCAGCAGTGACGTATCAGGGGTTCGAAACGAGCAGTACTTC

v_gene: TRBV29-1
abundance: .
j_gene: TRBJ2-1
d_gene: TRBD2
CDR3aa: CSVQRGLRNEQFF
CDR3nt: TGCAGCGTCCAAAGGGGACTAAGGAATGAGCAGTTCTTC

v_gene: TRBV10-3
abundance: once
j_gene: TRBJ2-1
d_gene: TRBD2
CDR3aa: CAISNSGTNNEQFF
CDR3nt: TGTGCCATCAGTAACAGCGGGACTAACAATGAGCAGTTCTTC

v_gene: TRBV7-9
abundance: .
j_gene: TRBJ2-7
d_gene: TRBD1
CDR3aa: CASSLGGGRGLYEQYF
CDR3nt: TGTGCCAGCAGCTTAGGAGGGGGCAGGGGCCTCTACGAGCAGTACTTC